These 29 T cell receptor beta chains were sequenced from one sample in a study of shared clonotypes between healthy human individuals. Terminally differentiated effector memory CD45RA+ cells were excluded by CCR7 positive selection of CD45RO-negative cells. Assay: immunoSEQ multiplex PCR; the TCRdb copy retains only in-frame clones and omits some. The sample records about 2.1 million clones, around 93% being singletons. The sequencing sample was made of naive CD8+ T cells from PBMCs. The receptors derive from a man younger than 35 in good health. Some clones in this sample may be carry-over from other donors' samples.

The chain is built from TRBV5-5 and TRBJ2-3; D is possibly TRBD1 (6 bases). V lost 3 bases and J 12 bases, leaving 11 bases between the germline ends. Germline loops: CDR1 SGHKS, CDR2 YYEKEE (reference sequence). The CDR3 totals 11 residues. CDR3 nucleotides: TGTGCCAGCAGCTGGGGGCCCCCCCAGTATTTT. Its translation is CASSWGPPQYF.

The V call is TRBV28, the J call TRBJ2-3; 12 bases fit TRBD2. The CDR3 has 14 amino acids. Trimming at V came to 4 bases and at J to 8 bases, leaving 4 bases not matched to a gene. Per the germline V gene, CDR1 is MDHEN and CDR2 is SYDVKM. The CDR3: CASSWTSGIVTQYF. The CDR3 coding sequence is TGTGCCAGCAGTTGGACTAGCGGGATAGTTACGCAGTATTTT.

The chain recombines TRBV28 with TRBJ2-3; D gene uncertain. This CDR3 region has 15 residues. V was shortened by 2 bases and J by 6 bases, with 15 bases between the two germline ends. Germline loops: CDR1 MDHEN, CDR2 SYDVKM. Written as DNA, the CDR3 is TGTGCCAGCAGTTTACGTACTACCAACCCCGATACGCAGTATTTT. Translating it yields CASSLRTTNPDTQYF.

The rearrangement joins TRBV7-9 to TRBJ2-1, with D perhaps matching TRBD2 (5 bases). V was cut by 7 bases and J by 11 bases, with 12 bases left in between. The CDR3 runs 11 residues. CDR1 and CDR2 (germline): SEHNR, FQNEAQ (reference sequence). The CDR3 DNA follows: TGTGCCAGCACCCCAGACGGGAAGCAGTTCTTC. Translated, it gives CASTPDGKQFF.

Here the CDR3 reads CASSQVGHGGASYNEQFF. CDR3 sequence (DNA): TGCGCCAGCAGCCAAGTCGGGCATGGGGGCGCGTCCTACAATGAGCAGTTCTTC. The chain is built from TRBV4-1 and TRBJ2-1, with TRBD1 as a possible D gene (6 bases). The CDR3 totals 18 residues. Germline V gene sequence: CDR1 MGHRA, CDR2 YSYEKL. V lost 1 base and J 1 base, leaving 17 bases between the germline ends.

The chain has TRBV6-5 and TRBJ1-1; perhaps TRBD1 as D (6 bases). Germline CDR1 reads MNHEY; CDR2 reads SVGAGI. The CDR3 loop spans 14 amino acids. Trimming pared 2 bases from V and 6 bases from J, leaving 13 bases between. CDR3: CASSYRGRGAEAFF. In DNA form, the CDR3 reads TGTGCCAGCAGTTACAGGGGCAGGGGTGCTGAAGCTTTCTTT.

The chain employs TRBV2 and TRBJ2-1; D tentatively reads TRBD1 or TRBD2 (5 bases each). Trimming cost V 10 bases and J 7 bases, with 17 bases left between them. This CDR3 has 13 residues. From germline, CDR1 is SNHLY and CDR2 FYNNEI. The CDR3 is CATASSWGNEQFF. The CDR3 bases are TGTGCCACCGCCTCGTCCTGGGGGAATGAGCAGTTCTTC.

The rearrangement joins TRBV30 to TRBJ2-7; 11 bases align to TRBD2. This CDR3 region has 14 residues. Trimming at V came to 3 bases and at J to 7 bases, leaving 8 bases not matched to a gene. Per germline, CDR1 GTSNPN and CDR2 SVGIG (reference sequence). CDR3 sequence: CAWRLAGEVGEQYF. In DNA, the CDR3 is TGTGCCTGGAGACTAGCGGGAGAGGTCGGGGAGCAGTACTTC. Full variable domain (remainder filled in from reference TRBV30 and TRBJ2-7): SQTIHQWPATLVQPVGSPLSLECTVEGTSNPNLYWYRQAAGRGLQLLFYSVGIGQISSEVPQNLSASRPQDRQFILSSKKLLLSDSGFYLCAWRLAGEVGEQYFGPGTRLTVT.

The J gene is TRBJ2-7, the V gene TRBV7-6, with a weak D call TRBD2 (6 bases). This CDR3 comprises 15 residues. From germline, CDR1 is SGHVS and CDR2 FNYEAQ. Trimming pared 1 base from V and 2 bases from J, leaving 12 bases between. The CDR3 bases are TGTGCCAGCAGCTTAGGACTAGGGAGAGCCTACGAGCAGTACTTC. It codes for CASSLGLGRAYEQYF.

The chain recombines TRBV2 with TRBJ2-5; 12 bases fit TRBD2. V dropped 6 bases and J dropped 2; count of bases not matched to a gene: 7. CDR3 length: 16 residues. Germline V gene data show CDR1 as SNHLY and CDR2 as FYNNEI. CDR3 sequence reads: CASRERLAGEQETQYF. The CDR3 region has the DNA TGTGCCAGCAGGGAGAGACTAGCGGGGGAACAAGAGACCCAGTACTTC.

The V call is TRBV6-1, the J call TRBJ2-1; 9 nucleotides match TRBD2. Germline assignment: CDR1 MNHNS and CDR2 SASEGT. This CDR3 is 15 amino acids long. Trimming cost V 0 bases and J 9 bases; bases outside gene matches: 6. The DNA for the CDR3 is TGTGCCAGCAGTGAAGCGTCTAGCGGGATTCGTGAGCAGTTCTTC. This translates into CASSEASSGIREQFF.

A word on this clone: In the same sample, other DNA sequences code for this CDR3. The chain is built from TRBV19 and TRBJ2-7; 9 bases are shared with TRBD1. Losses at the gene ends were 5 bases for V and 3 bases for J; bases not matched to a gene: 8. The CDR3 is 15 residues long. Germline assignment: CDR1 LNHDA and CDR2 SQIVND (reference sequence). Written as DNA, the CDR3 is TGTGCCAGTAGTCCAGGACAGGGGATTCTCTACGAGCAGTACTTC. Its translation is CASSPGQGILYEQYF.

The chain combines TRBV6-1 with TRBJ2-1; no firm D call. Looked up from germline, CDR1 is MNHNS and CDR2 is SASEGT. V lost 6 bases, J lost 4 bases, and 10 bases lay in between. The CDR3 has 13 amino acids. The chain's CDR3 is CASRVAGYNEQFF. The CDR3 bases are TGTGCCAGCAGGGTGGCAGGTTACAATGAGCAGTTCTTC.

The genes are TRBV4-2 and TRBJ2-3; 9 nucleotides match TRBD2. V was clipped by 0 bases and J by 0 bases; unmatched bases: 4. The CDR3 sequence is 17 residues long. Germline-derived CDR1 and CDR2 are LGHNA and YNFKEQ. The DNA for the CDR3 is TGTGCCAGCAGCCAAGACTGGCGGGAGGGGAGCACAGATACGCAGTATTTT. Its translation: CASSQDWREGSTDTQYF.

The CDR3 region is CASSLSVAGVGNQPQHF. The CDR3 DNA sequence: TGTGCCAGCAGTTTATCGGTAGCAGGGGTTGGTAATCAGCCCCAGCATTTT. This chain connects TRBV27 to TRBJ1-5, with TRBD1 as a possible D gene (6 bases). The CDR3 consists of 17 residues. The V end was cut by 0 bases, the J end by 4 bases, with 16 bases between. Germline loops: CDR1 MNHEY, CDR2 SMNVEV (reference sequence).

CDR3 nucleotide sequence: TGCGCCAGCAGCGTAGGGACTAGCGCCTACTCCTACGAGCAGTACTTC. It codes for CASSVGTSAYSYEQYF. J is TRBJ2-7 and V is TRBV5-1; the match to TRBD2 covers 10 bases. After removal of 4 bases from V and 0 bases from J, the junction contained 7 bases not matched to a gene. The CDR3 extends over 16 amino acids. Germline assignment: CDR1 SGHRS and CDR2 YFSETQ. The full variable domain, with the rest looked up from reference TRBV5-1 and TRBJ2-7, is KAGVTQTPRYLIKTRGQQVTLSCSPISGHRSVSWYQQTPGQGLQFLFEYFSETQRNKGNFPGRFSGRQFSNSRSEMNVSTLELGDSALYLCASSVGTSAYSYEQYFGPGTRLTVT.

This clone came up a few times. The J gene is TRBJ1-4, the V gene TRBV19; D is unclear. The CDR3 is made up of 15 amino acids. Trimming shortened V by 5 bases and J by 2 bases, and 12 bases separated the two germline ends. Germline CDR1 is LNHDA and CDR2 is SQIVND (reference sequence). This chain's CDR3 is CASSPRTSTNEKLFF. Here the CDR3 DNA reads TGTGCCAGTAGTCCCCGGACGTCGACTAATGAAAAACTGTTTTTT.

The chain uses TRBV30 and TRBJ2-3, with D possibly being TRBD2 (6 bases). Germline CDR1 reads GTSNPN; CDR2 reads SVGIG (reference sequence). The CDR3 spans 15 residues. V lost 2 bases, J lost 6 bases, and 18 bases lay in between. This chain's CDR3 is CAWSIMAGPGDTQYF. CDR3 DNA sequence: TGTGCCTGGAGTATAATGGCGGGACCTGGGGATACGCAGTATTTT. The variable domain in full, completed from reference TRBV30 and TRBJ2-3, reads SQTIHQWPATLVQPVGSPLSLECTVEGTSNPNLYWYRQAAGRGLQLLFYSVGIGQISSEVPQNLSASRPQDRQFILSSKKLLLSDSGFYLCAWSIMAGPGDTQYFGPGTRLTVL.

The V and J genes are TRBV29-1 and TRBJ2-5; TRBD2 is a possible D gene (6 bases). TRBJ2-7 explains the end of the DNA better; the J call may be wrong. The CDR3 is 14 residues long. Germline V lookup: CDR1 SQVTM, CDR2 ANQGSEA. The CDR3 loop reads CSVELAGWDYEQYF. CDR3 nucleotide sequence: TGCAGCGTTGAGTTGGCGGGGTGGGATTACGAGCAGTACTTC.

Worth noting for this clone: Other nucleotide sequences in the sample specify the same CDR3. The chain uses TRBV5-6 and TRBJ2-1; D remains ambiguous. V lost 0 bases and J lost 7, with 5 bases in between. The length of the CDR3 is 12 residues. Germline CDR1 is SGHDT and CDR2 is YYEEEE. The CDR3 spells CASSLVTNEQFF. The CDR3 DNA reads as TGTGCCAGCAGCTTGGTGACGAATGAGCAGTTCTTC.

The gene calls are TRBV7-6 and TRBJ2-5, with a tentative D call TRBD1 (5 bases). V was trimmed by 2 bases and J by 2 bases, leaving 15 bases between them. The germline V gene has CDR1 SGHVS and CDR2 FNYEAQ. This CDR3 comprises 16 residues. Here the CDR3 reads CASSLSPGLKQETQYF. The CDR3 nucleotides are TGTGCCAGCAGCTTATCTCCAGGGCTTAAGCAAGAGACCCAGTACTTC.

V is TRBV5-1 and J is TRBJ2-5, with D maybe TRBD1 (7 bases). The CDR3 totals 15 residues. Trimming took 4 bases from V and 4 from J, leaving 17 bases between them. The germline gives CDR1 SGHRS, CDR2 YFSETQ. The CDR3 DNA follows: TGCGCCAGCAGCGGTTCCAGGGGGGTCGGAGAGACCCAGTACTTC. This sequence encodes CASSGSRGVGETQYF.

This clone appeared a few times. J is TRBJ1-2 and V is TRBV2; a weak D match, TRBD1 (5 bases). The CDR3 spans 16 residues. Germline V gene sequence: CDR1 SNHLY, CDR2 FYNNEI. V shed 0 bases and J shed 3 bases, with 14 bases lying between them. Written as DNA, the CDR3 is TGTGCCAGCAGTGAAGCGCCGGGCAGGACACACTATGGCTACACCTTC. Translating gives CASSEAPGRTHYGYTF.

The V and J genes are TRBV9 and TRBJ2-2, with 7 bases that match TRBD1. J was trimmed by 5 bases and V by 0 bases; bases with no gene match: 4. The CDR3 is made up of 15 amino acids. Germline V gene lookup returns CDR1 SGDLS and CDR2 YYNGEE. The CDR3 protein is CASSVVSRGTGELFF. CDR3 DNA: TGTGCCAGCAGCGTAGTTTCCAGGGGGACCGGGGAGCTGTTTTTT.

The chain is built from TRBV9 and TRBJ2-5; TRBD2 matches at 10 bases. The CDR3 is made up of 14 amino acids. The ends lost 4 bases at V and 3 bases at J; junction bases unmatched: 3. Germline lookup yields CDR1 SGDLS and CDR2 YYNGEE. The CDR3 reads CASSLGLAEETQYF. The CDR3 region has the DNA TGTGCCAGCAGCCTCGGACTAGCGGAAGAGACCCAGTACTTC. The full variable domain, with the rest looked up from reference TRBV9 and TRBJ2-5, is DSGVTQTPKHLITATGQRVTLRCSPRSGDLSVYWYQQSLDQGLQFLIQYYNGEERAKGNILERFSAQQFPDLHSELNLSSLELGDSALYFCASSLGLAEETQYFGPGTRLLVL.

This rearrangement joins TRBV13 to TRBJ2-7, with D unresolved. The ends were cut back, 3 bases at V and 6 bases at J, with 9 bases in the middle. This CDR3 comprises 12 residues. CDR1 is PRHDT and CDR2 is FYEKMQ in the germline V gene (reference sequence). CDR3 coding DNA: TGTGCCAGCAGCTTTGTAAGTGGCGAGCAGTACTTC. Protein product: CASSFVSGEQYF. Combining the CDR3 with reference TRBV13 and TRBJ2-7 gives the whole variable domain AAGVIQSPRHLIKEKRETATLKCYPIPRHDTVYWYQQGPGQDPQFLISFYEKMQSDKGSIPDRFSAQQFSDYHSELNMSSLELGDSALYFCASSFVSGEQYFGPGTRLTVT.

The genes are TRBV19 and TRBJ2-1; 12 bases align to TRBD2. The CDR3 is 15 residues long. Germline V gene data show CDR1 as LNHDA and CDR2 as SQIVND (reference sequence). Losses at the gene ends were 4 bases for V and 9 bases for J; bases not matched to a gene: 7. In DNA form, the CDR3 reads TGTGCCAGTAGTACGACTAGCGGGAGCTGGGGTGAGCAGTTCTTC. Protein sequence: CASSTTSGSWGEQFF. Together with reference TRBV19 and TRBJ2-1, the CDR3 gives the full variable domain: DGGITQSPKYLFRKEGQNVTLSCEQNLNHDAMYWYRQDPGQGLRLIYYSQIVNDFQKGDIAEGYSVSREKKESFPLTVTSAQKNPTAFYLCASSTTSGSWGEQFFGPGTRLTVL.

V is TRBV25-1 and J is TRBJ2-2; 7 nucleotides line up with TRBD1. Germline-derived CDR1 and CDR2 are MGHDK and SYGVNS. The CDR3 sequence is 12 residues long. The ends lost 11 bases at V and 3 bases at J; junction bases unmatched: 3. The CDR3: CAVTGDTGELFF. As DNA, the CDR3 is TGTGCCGTCACAGGGGACACCGGGGAGCTGTTTTTT.

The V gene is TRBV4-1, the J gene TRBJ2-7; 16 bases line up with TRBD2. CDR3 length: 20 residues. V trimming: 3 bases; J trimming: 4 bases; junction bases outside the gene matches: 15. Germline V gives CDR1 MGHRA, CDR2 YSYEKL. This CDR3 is CASSHPAGLAGGPPPYEQYF. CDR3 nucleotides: TGCGCCAGCAGCCACCCCGCGGGACTAGCGGGAGGGCCCCCCCCTTACGAGCAGTACTTC.